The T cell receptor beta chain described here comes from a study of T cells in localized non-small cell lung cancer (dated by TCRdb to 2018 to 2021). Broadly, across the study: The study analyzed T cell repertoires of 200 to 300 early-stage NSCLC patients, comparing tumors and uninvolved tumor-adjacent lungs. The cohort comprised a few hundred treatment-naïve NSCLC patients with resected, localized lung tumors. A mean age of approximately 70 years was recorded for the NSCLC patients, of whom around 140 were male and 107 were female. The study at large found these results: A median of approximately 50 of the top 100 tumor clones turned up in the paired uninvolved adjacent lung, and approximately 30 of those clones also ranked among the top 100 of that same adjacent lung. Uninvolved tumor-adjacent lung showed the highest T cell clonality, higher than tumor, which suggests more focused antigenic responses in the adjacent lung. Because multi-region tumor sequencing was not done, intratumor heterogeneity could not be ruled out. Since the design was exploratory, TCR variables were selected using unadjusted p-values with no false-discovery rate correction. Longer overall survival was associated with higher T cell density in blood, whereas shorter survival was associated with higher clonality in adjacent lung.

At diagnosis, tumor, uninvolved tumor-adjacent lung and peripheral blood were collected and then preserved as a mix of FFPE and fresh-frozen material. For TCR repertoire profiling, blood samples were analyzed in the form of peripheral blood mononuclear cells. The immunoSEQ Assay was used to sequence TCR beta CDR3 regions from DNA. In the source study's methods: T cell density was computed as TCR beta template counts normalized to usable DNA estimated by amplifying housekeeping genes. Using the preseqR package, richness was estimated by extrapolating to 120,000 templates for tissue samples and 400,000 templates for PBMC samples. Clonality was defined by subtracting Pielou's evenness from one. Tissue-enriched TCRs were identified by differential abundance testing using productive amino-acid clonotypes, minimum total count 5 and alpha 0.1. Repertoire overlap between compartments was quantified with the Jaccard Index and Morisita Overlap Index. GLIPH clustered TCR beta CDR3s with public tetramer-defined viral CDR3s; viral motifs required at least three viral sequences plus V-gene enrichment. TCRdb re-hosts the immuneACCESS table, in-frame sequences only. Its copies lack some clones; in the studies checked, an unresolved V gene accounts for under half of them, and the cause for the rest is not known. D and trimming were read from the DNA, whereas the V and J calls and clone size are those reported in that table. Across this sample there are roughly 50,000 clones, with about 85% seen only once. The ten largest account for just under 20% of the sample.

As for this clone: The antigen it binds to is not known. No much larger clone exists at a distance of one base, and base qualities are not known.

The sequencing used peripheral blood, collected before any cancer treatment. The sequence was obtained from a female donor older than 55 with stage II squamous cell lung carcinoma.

CDR3 region: CASTLKETQYF. The DNA sequence is TGTGCCAGCACACTGAAGGAGACCCAGTACTTC. The rearrangement joined TRBV6-6 to TRBJ2-5, with no confidently assigned D gene. The germline V gene (reference sequence) sets CDR1 to MNHNY and CDR2 to SVGAGI. At the junction V is shortened by 7 bases and J by 5 bases, with 8 bases in between. There are 11 amino acids in the CDR3, from cysteine to phenylalanine inclusive. Only the CDR3 portion is preserved as DNA: 33 bases, with reading frame beginning at the first base.